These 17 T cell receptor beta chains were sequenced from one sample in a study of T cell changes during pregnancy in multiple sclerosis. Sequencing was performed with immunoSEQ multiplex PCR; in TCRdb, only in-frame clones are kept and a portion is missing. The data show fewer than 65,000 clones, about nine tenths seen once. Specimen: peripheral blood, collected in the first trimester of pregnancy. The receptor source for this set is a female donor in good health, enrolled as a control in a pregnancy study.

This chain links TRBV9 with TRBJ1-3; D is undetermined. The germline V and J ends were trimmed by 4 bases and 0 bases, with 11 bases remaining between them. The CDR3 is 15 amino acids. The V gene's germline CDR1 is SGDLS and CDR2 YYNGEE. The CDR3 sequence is CASSLGLLSGNTIYF. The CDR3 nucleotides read TGTGCCAGCAGCCTCGGACTGCTCTCTGGAAACACCATATATTTT.

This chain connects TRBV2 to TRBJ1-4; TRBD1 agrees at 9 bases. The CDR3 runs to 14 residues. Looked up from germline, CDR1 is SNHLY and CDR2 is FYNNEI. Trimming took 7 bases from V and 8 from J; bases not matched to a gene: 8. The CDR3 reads CASTLQGAEEKLFF. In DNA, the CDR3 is TGTGCCAGCACCCTACAGGGGGCGGAGGAAAAACTGTTTTTT.

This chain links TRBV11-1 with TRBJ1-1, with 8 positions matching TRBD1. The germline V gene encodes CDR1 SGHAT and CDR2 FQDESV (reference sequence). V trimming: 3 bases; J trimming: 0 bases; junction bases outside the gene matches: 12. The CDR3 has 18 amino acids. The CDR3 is CASSFQTGVGSMNTEAFF. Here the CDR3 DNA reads TGTGCCAGCAGCTTCCAGACAGGGGTAGGATCGATGAACACTGAAGCTTTCTTT. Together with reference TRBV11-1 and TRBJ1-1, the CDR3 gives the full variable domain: EAEVAQSPRYKITEKSQAVAFWCDPISGHATLYWYRQILGQGPELLVQFQDESVVDDSQLPKDRFSAERLKGVDSTLKIQPAELGDSAMYLCASSFQTGVGSMNTEAFFGQGTRLTVV.

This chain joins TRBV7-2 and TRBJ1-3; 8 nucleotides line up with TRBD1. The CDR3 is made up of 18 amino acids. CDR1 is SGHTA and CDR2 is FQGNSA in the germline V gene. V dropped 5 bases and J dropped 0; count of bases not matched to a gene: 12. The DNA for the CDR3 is TGTGCCAGCAGCCTAACCCTACAGGGGGGGAGCTCTGGAAACACCATATATTTT. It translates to CASSLTLQGGSSGNTIYF.

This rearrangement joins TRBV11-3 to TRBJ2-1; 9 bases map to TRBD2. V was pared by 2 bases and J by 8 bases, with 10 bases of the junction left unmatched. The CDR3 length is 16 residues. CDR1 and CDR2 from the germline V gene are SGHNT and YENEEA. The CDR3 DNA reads TGTGCCAGCAGCTTAATGCGGCGGGAGGGCTTCTATGAGCAGTTCTTC. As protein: CASSLMRREGFYEQFF.

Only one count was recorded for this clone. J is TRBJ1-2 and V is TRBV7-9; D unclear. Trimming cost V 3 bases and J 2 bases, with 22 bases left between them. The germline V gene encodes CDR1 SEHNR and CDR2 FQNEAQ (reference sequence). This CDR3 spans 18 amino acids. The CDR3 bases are TGTGCCAGCAGCTTCCCTACCCGCCCTAGGGAGTCGAACTATGGCTACACCTTC. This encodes CASSFPTRPRESNYGYTF.

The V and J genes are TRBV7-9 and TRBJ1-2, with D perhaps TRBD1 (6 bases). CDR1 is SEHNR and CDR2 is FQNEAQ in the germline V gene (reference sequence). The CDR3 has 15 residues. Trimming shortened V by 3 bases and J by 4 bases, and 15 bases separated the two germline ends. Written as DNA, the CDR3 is TGTGCCAGCAGCTTTGTCTCGTGGACAGTCTATGGCTACACCTTC. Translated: CASSFVSWTVYGYTF. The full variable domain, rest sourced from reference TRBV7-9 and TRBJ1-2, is DTGVSQNPRHKITKRGQNVTFRCDPISEHNRLYWYRQTLGQGPEFLTYFQNEAQLEKSRLLSDRFSAERPKGSFSTLEIQRTEQGDSAMYLCASSFVSWTVYGYTFGSGTRLTVV.

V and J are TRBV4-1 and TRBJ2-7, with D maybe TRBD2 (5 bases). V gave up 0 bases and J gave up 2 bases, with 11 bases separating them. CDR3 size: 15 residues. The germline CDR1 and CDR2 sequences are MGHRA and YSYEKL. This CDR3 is CASSQEGGQAYEQYF. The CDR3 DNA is TGCGCCAGCAGCCAAGAGGGCGGGCAGGCCTACGAGCAGTACTTC.

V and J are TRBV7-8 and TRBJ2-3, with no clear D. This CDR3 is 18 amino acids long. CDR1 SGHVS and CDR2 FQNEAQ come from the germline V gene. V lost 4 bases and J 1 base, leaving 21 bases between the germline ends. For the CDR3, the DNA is TGTGCCAGCAGCTCCCCACTAATAGGTGAGCGAGGCACAGATACGCAGTATTTT. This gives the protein CASSSPLIGERGTDTQYF.

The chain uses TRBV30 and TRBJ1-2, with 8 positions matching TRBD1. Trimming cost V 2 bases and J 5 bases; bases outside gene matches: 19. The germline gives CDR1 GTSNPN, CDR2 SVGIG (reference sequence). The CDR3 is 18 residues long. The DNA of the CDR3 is TGTGCCTGGAGTCCTCACCGGGACAGGAATAATTTTTGGTATGGCTACACCTTC. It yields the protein CAWSPHRDRNNFWYGYTF.

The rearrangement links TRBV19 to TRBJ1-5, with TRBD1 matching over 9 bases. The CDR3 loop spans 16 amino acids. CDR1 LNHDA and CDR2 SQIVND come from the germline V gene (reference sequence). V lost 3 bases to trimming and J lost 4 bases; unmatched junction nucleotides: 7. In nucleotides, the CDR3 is TGTGCCAGTAGTATTACACAGGGGGCGCGAAATCAGCCCCAGCATTTT. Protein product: CASSITQGARNQPQHF.

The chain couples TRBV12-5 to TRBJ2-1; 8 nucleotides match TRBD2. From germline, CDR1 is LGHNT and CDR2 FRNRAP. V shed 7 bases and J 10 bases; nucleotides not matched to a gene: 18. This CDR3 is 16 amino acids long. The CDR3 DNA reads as TGTGCTAGTGACCTATCCCGAGAGCGGGGGTACATAGAGCAGTTCTTC. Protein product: CASDLSRERGYIEQFF.

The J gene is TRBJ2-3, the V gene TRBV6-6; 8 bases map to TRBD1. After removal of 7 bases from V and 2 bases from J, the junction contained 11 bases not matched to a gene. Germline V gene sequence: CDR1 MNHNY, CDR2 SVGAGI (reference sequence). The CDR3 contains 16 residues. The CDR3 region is CASTNTRGPPTDTQYF. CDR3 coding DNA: TGTGCCAGCACCAATACCAGGGGGCCCCCCACAGATACGCAGTATTTT.

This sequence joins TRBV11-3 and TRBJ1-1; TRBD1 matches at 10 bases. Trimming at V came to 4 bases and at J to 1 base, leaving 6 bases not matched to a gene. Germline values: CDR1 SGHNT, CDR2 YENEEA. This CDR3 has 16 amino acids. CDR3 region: CASSSPGTGANTEAFF. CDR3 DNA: TGTGCCAGCAGCTCCCCCGGGACAGGGGCGAACACTGAAGCTTTCTTT.

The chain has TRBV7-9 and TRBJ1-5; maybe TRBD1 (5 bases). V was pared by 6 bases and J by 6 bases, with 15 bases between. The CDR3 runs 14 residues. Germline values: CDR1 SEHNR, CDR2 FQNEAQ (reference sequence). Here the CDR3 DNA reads TGTGCCAGCAGTCCGACCGGGGGGGGTCAGCCCCAGCATTTT. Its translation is CASSPTGGGQPQHF.

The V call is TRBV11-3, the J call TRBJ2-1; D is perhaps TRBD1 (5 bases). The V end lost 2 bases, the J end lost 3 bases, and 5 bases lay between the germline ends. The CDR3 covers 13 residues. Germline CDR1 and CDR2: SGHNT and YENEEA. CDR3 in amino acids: CASSLRGYNEQFF. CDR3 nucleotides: TGTGCCAGCAGCTTAAGGGGCTACAATGAGCAGTTCTTC.

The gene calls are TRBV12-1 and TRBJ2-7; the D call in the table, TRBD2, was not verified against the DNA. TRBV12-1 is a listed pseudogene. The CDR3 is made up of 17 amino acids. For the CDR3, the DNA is TGTGCCAGCAGCTTTTCGACCTTAGCGGGGGGATTCTACGAGCAGTACTTC. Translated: CASSFSTLAGGFYEQYF.